This T cell receptor beta chain was retrieved from a study of blood T cell repertoires in COVID-19. At the level of the study: Samples came from the United States, Italy and Spain, spanning acute and convalescent COVID-19.

Germline V gene data show CDR1 as SEHNR and CDR2 as FQNEAQ (reference sequence). V was pared by 5 bases and J by 1 base, with 6 bases of the junction left unmatched. The CDR3 is made up of 15 amino acids. In the source study's methods: Reference gene primer amplification gave estimated nucleated cell counts. Sequencing used immunoSEQ multiplex PCR; TCRdb keeps in-frame clones, though not all of them. That table gives V, J and clone size, and the DNA gave D and trimming. This sample yields around 150,000 clones, of which roughly 87% are seen a single time; roughly 4.5% belongs to the top ten. The sequencing input was peripheral blood. The chain joins TRBV7-9 to TRBJ1-1; 8 nucleotides align to TRBD1. The TCR sequence derives from a woman aged 55-69 years with active or convalescent COVID-19. The CDR3 is CASSVSDRENTEAFF. The CDR3, as DNA: TGTGCCAGCAGCGTATCGGACAGGGAGAACACTGAAGCTTTCTTT.